The T cell receptor (beta chain) under discussion was sequenced for a study of T cells in localized non-small cell lung cancer. Sequencing was performed with immunoSEQ multiplex PCR; in TCRdb, only in-frame clones are kept and a portion is missing. The sample lists 30,000 or so clones; about 92% were seen once. This CDR3 spans 16 amino acids. The V gene lost 3 bases and the J gene lost 8 bases, with 19 bases spanning the gap. Germline loops: CDR1 MNHNS, CDR2 SASEGT. Study-wide findings and caveats: Median around 56 top-100 tumor clones were shared with paired adjacent lung.

Notes on this clone: Its matching antigen is unknown.

This receptor was taken from a female donor of 60 years or more with stage I lung adenocarcinoma. The V call is TRBV6-1, the J call TRBJ2-2, with TRBD2 as a possible D gene (5 bases). Sequencing used peripheral blood, obtained before any cancer treatment. The CDR3: CASSERFGGPTGELFF. In nucleotides, the CDR3 is TGTGCCAGCAGTGAGAGGTTTGGAGGCCCCACAGGGGAGCTGTTTTTT.